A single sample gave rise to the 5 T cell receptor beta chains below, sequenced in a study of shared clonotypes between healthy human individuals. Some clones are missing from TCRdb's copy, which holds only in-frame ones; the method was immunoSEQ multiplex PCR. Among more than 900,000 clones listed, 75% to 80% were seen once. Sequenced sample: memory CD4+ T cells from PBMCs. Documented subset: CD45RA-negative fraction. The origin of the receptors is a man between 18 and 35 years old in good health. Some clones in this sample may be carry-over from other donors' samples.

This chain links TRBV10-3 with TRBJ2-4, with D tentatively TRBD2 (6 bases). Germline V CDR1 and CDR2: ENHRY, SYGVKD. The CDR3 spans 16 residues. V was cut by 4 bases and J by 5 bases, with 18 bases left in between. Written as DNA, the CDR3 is TGTGCCATCAGTGTGACTAGTTCAGTGGACCAAAACATTCAGTACTTC. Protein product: CAISVTSSVDQNIQYF.

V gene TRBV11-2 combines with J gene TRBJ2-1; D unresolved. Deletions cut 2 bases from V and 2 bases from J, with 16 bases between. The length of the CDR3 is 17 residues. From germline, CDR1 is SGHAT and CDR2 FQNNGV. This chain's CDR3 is CASSLNPSPAPYNEQFF. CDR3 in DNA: TGTGCCAGCAGCTTAAACCCTTCCCCGGCCCCCTACAATGAGCAGTTCTTC. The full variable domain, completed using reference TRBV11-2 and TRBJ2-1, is EAGVAQSPRYKIIEKRQSVAFWCNPISGHATLYWYQQILGQGPKLLIQFQNNGVVDDSQLPKDRFSAERLKGVDSTLKIQPAKLEDSAVYLCASSLNPSPAPYNEQFFGPGTRLTVL.

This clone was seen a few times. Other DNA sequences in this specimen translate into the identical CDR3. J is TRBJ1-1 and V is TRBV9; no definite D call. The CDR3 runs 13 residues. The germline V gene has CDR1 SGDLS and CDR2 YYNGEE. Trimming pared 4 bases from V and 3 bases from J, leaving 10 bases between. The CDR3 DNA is TGTGCCAGCAGCTGGACCCCAGACACTGAAGCTTTCTTT. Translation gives CASSWTPDTEAFF.

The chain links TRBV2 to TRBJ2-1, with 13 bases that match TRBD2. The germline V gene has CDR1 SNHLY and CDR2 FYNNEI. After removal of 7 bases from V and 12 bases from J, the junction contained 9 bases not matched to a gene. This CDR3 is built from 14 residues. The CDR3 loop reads CASIGTSGAGGQFF. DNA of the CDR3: TGTGCCAGCATTGGGACTAGCGGGGCTGGGGGGCAGTTCTTC.

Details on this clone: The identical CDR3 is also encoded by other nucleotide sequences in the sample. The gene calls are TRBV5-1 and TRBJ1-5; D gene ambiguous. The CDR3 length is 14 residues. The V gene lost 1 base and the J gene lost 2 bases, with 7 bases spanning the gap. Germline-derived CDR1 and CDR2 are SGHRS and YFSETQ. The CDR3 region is CASSLTGGNQPQHF. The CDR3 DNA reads TGCGCCAGCAGCTTGACTGGGGGCAATCAGCCCCAGCATTTT.